These 6 T cell receptor beta chains were all obtained from the same sample, sequenced in a study of T cell responses to AZD1222 COVID-19 vaccine. Libraries were prepared by immunoSEQ multiplex PCR; TCRdb keeps only in-frame clonotypes and omits some of them. The sample has around 160,000 clones, approximately 94% seen once. This specimen consisted of peripheral blood, obtained 28 days after the second AZD1222 dose. Every receptor here comes from an adult who received the AZD1222 COVID-19 vaccine.

This rearrangement joins TRBV7-8 to TRBJ1-5; 7 nucleotides agree with TRBD1. CDR1 SGHVS and CDR2 FQNEAQ come from the germline V gene. The CDR3 runs 13 residues. V lost 5 bases, J lost 9 bases, and 7 bases stayed unmatched. CDR3 nucleotides: TGTGCCAGCAGCGATGACAGGGTTAGGCCCCAGCATTTT. Its translation is CASSDDRVRPQHF.

The chain recombines TRBV4-1 with TRBJ1-2; possibly TRBD1 for D (6 bases). Germline CDR1 is MGHRA and CDR2 is YSYEKL. This CDR3 contains 16 residues. Trimming took off 0 bases at V and 8 bases at J, with 19 bases between the two ends. CDR3: CASSQDSTRGPRGYTF. In DNA form, the CDR3 reads TGCGCCAGCAGCCAAGATTCGACCCGGGGGCCCCGGGGCTACACCTTC.

The chain recombines TRBV5-5 with TRBJ1-2, with 7 nucleotides matching TRBD1. This CDR3 is 13 amino acids long. Trimming cost V 5 bases and J 2 bases; bases outside gene matches: 3. The germline V gene has CDR1 SGHKS and CDR2 YYEKEE (reference sequence). The CDR3 DNA reads as TGTGCCAGCAGGGACAGGCCGAACTATGGCTACACCTTC. This encodes CASRDRPNYGYTF.

For the CDR3, the DNA is TGCGCCAGCAGCCCTCGGACAGTCGATAATTCACCCCTCCACTTT. The encoded protein is CASSPRTVDNSPLHF. The chain uses TRBV4-1 and TRBJ1-6; TRBD1 is a possible D gene (6 bases). CDR1 is MGHRA, CDR2 YSYEKL, per germline. The CDR3 runs 15 residues. V was pared by 4 bases and J by 5 bases, with 12 bases between.

The CDR3 DNA follows: TGTGCCAGTAGTACCCCTCCCGGGGAAGAGACCCAGTACTTC. It is translated as CASSTPPGEETQYF. The V and J genes are TRBV19 and TRBJ2-5; D is perhaps TRBD2 (5 bases). The CDR3 is 14 residues long. The germline V gene has CDR1 LNHDA and CDR2 SQIVND (reference sequence). Trimming took off 4 bases at V and 3 bases at J, with 12 bases between the two ends.

This chain uses TRBV4-1 with TRBJ2-1, with unresolved D. Trimming pared 0 bases from V and 8 bases from J, leaving 11 bases between. Germline V lookup: CDR1 MGHRA, CDR2 YSYEKL. The CDR3 contains 14 residues. The CDR3: CASSQETRWDEQFF. CDR3 nucleotides: TGCGCCAGCAGCCAAGAAACGAGGTGGGATGAGCAGTTCTTC.